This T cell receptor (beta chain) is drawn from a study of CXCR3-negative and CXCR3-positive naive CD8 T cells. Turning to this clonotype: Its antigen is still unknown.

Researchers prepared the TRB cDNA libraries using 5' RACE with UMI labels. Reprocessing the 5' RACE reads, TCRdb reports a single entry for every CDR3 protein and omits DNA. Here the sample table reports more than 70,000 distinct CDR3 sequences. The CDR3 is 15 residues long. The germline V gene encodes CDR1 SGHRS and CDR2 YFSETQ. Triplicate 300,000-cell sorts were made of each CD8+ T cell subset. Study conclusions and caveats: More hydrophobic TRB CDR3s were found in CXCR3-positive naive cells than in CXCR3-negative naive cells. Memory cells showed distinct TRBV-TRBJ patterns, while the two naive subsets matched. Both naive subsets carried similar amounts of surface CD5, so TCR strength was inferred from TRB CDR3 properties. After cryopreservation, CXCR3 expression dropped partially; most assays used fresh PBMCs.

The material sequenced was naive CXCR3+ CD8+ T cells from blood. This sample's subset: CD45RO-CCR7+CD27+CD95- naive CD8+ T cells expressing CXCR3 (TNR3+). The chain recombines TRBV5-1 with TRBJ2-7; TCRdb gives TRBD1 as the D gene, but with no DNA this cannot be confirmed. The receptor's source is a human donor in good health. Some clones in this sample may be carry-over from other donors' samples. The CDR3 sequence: CASSLVPGTGGEQYF.